This record concerns one T cell receptor beta chain sequence. Per germline, CDR1 SGHNT and CDR2 YYREEE (reference sequence). Trimming removed 0 bases from V and 7 bases from J, with 12 bases in between. This CDR3 has 14 residues. This sample was included in a study of cytomegalovirus exposure and HLA in healthy donors. 60 Vbeta and 13 Jbeta primers were used in PCR. The protocol was immunoSEQ multiplex PCR, while the TCRdb copy is restricted to in-frame clones and leaves out a portion. The repertoire includes fewer than 200,000 clones, about 80% of them detected once, and 4% to 5.5% sits in the top ten.

Material: PBMCs. V gene TRBV5-4 combines with J gene TRBJ2-3; a weak D match, TRBD2 (5 bases). The TCR sequence derives from a man aged 25-45 years in good health and CMV-seronegative. CDR3 nucleotides: TGTGCCAGCAGCTTGGGGACTCCCGGAAATACGCAGTATTTT. Its translation is CASSLGTPGNTQYF.